These 30 T cell receptor beta chains were sequenced from one sample in a study of blood T cells in healthy people across ages. Sample-barcoded 5' priming and a J-beta primer mix drove a second PCR of 7 to 11 cycles. TCRdb used MiXCR to reprocess the 5' RACE reads, holding one entry per CDR3 protein. This table holds roughly 1.9 million distinct CDR3 sequences, more than 35% found once. What was sequenced was blood. These TCRs come from a human donor in good health.

The chain is built from TRBV7-9 and TRBJ1-2; D is possibly TRBD1 (6 bases). Germline V gene lookup returns CDR1 SEHNR and CDR2 FQNEAQ (reference sequence). Trimming removed 0 bases at V and 1 base at J, with 15 bases between. The CDR3 consists of 17 residues. The CDR3 loop is CASSLARGAAYNYGYTF. CDR3 DNA sequence: TGTGCCAGCAGCTTAGCGCGGGGGGCCGCTTATAACTATGGCTACACCTTC.

A remark on this clonotype: The junction departs from the called germline gene at one end, perhaps through a read error. CDR3 DNA: TGTGCCGGCAGGGGACAGGAGCCCCTCTATGGCTACACCTTC. Its protein product is CAGRGQEPLYGYTF. The chain is built from TRBV3-1 and TRBJ1-2, with TRBD1 identical over 8 bases. Germline lookup yields CDR1 LGHDT and CDR2 YNNKEL (reference sequence). The CDR3 has 14 amino acids.

V gene TRBV13 combines with J gene TRBJ1-1, with D perhaps TRBD1 (5 bases). V lost 5 bases and J 3 bases, leaving 10 bases between the germline ends. The CDR3 runs to 13 residues. Germline V CDR1 and CDR2: PRHDT, FYEKMQ (reference sequence). CDR3 nucleotide sequence: TGTGCCAGCAGCCGGGACTGGGACACTGAAGCTTTCTTT. It specifies CASSRDWDTEAFF.

V gene TRBV5-1 combines with J gene TRBJ2-4; 8 nucleotides match TRBD1. CDR3 size: 20 residues. V dropped 0 bases and J dropped 0; count of bases not matched to a gene: 14. Germline V gene sequence: CDR1 SGHRS, CDR2 YFSETQ. The CDR3, as DNA: TGCGCCAGCAGCTTGGCTCAGGGACAGGACTATTTCCCAGCCAAAAACATTCAGTACTTC. This codes for CASSLAQGQDYFPAKNIQYF.

The chain links TRBV20-1 to TRBJ1-5; maybe TRBD1 (5 bases). Germline assignment: CDR1 DFQATT and CDR2 SNEGSKA (reference sequence). Trimming took 0 bases from V and 1 from J, leaving 13 bases between them. The CDR3 loop spans 16 amino acids. DNA of the CDR3: TGCAGTGCTAGAGATGGGGGAGGAAGCAGCAATCAGCCCCAGCATTTT. This sequence encodes CSARDGGGSSNQPQHF.

The chain combines TRBV20-1 with TRBJ2-3; D not certain. V was trimmed by 0 bases and J by 6 bases, leaving 7 bases between them. The germline V gene encodes CDR1 DFQATT and CDR2 SNEGSKA (reference sequence). The length of the CDR3 is 12 residues. As DNA, the CDR3 is TGCAGTGCTAGAGATATTGAGGATACGCAGTATTTT. Protein sequence: CSARDIEDTQYF.

The rearrangement joins TRBV6-1 to TRBJ1-1; no reliable D call. V lost 2 bases to trimming and J lost 8 bases, with 15 bases between them. Germline loops: CDR1 MNHNS, CDR2 SASEGT. The CDR3 has 14 amino acids. CDR3 sequence: CASSELGRPVEAFF. CDR3 in DNA: TGTGCCAGCAGTGAATTGGGGAGGCCAGTGGAAGCTTTCTTT.

This chain connects TRBV28 to TRBJ2-4; 9 bases fit TRBD2. The CDR3 runs to 15 residues. The germline gives CDR1 MDHEN, CDR2 SYDVKM. V lost 9 bases to trimming and J lost 9 bases; unmatched junction nucleotides: 15. CDR3 nucleotide sequence: TGTGCCAGTGCGACAGGGACTAGCAGCTCCGGCATTCAGTACTTC. This gives the protein CASATGTSSSGIQYF.

The chain employs TRBV4-3 and TRBJ2-4, with TRBD2 identical over 8 bases. Germline V CDR1 and CDR2: LGHNA, YSLEER. The CDR3 contains 15 residues. Trimming at V came to 0 bases and at J to 7 bases, leaving 5 bases not matched to a gene. The DNA of the CDR3 is TGCGCCAGCAGCCAAGAGAGGGGCGGGGGGAACATTCAGTACTTC. Encoded protein: CASSQERGGGNIQYF.

The chain links TRBV14 to TRBJ2-5, with 8 positions matching TRBD1. V dropped 0 bases and J dropped 2; count of bases not matched to a gene: 8. CDR3 length: 17 amino acids. Germline CDR1 reads SGHDN; CDR2 reads FVKESK. The CDR3 here is CASSQEAGQGKQETQYF. DNA of the CDR3: TGTGCCAGCAGCCAAGAAGCCGGACAGGGAAAACAAGAGACCCAGTACTTC.

The chain recombines TRBV6-2 or TRBV6-3 with TRBJ2-1; tentatively, D is TRBD1 or TRBD2 (5 bases each). Trimming removed 2 bases at V and 7 bases at J, with 15 bases between. CDR1 and CDR2 (germline): MNHEY, SVGEGT. This CDR3 has 15 amino acids. The DNA for the CDR3 is TGTGCCAGCAGTTACACGAGGGGCCGCGGGAATGAGCAGTTCTTC. Protein: CASSYTRGRGNEQFF.

The CDR3 sequence: CASSYNEGPRKAFF. CDR3 DNA: TGTGCCAGCAGTTACAATGAGGGACCCCGTAAAGCTTTCTTT. The genes are TRBV6-5 and TRBJ1-1, with D maybe TRBD1 (5 bases). Germline V gives CDR1 MNHEY, CDR2 SVGAGI. Trimming pared 2 bases from V and 9 bases from J, leaving 16 bases between. The CDR3 runs 14 residues.

The gene calls are TRBV10-3 and TRBJ1-5; D might be TRBD1 (6 bases). Trimming took off 10 bases at V and 2 bases at J, with 15 bases between the two ends. The CDR3 has 14 residues. Germline CDR1 is ENHRY and CDR2 is SYGVKD. The CDR3 DNA is TGTGCCACACACACAGGGTTTGGCAATCAGCCCCAGCATTTT. Protein sequence: CATHTGFGNQPQHF.

The CDR3 coding sequence is TGCAGCGCCCCGAGTCCTACTAGCGGCGCCTACAATGAGCAGTTCTTC. Protein product: CSAPSPTSGAYNEQFF. This chain connects TRBV20-1 to TRBJ2-1, with TRBD2 identical over 8 bases. The CDR3 is 16 residues long. Germline CDR1 DFQATT, CDR2 SNEGSKA (reference sequence).

The J gene is TRBJ1-5, the V gene TRBV5-5, with 8 bases fitting TRBD1. The CDR3 is 15 amino acids. V lost 2 bases, J lost 7 bases, and 8 bases stayed unmatched. Germline values: CDR1 SGHKS, CDR2 YYEKEE (reference sequence). CDR3 DNA: TGTGCCAGCAGCTTCGGGACAGGCTCTACGCAGCCCCAGCATTTT. Protein sequence: CASSFGTGSTQPQHF.

The V gene is TRBV20-1, the J gene TRBJ2-5, with D possibly matching TRBD1 (6 bases). The J call could be wrong; TRBJ2-7 is a better fit for the DNA end. Germline V gene sequence: CDR1 DFQATT, CDR2 SNEGSKA (reference sequence). CDR3 length equals 14 residues. Written as DNA, the CDR3 is TGCAGTGCGGCGGACAGCCGCACTACCTACGAGCAGTACTTC. Translating it yields CSAADSRTTYEQYF.

The chain uses TRBV4-3 and TRBJ1-4, with D unresolved. Germline CDR1 and CDR2: LGHNA and YSLEER. The ends were cut back, 0 bases at V and 3 bases at J, with 11 bases in the middle. The CDR3 has 16 residues. CDR3 sequence (DNA): TGCGCCAGCAGCCAAGATCGGGGAAGGTCTAATGAAAAACTGTTTTTT. Protein sequence: CASSQDRGRSNEKLFF.

The V gene is TRBV28, the J gene TRBJ2-5; 10 nucleotides line up with TRBD2. Germline assignment: CDR1 MDHEN and CDR2 SYDVKM. This CDR3 spans 14 amino acids. V dropped 6 bases and J dropped 5; count of bases not matched to a gene: 6. The CDR3 spells CASRDSGGVETQYF. CDR3 bases: TGTGCCAGCAGAGACAGCGGGGGGGTTGAGACCCAGTACTTC.

The chain joins TRBV6-6 to TRBJ1-6; TRBD1 might be the D (6 bases). The germline CDR1 and CDR2 sequences are MNHNY and SVGAGI (reference sequence). The CDR3 totals 16 residues. Deletions cut 0 bases from V and 7 bases from J, with 13 bases between. CDR3 sequence (DNA): TGTGCCAGCAGTTACTCTCCGACAGGCAGGAATTCACCCCTCCACTTT. It translates to CASSYSPTGRNSPLHF.

This clonotype has a handful of counts. This chain uses TRBV5-8 with TRBJ1-1; possible D gene TRBD1, 5 bases. The CDR3 sequence is 14 residues long. Germline-derived CDR1 and CDR2 are SGHTS and YDEGEE. V was pared by 9 bases and J by 3 bases, with 18 bases between. The CDR3 loop is CATGSSGLDTEAFF. The CDR3 DNA reads TGTGCCACCGGGAGCTCAGGGTTGGACACTGAAGCTTTCTTT.

The chain links TRBV6-5 to TRBJ2-3; tentatively, D is TRBD2 (7 bases). This CDR3 region has 17 residues. Trimming took 0 bases from V and 3 from J, leaving 16 bases between them. Germline V lookup: CDR1 MNHEY, CDR2 SVGAGI. CDR3 protein: CASSYSSPGGRTDTQYF. CDR3 coding DNA: TGTGCCAGCAGTTACTCGTCACCGGGGGGCAGGACAGATACGCAGTATTTT.

The chain is built from TRBV6-2 or TRBV6-3 and TRBJ2-4; the match to TRBD1 covers 7 bases. The DNA end lines up better with TRBJ2-7; the J call may be wrong. Germline V gives CDR1 MNHEY, CDR2 SVGEGT. The CDR3 runs 14 residues. The CDR3 DNA sequence: TGTGCCAGCCTATCCGGCTACAGGGGATACGAGCAGTACTTC. Its translation: CASLSGYRGYEQYF.

This clonotype was detected only a few times. The V and J genes are TRBV15 and TRBJ2-3; D gene unclear. Trimming left V 6 bases short and J 1 base short, with 11 bases between. Germline-derived CDR1 and CDR2 are LNHNV and YYDKDF (reference sequence). The CDR3 runs 14 residues. In DNA form, the CDR3 reads TGTGCCACCAGACCGCGCAAAGGCACAGATACGCAGTATTTT. Translated, it gives CATRPRKGTDTQYF.

This clonotype has only a few counts. The rearrangement links TRBV7-9 to TRBJ2-7; TRBD2 agrees at 11 bases. This CDR3 contains 18 residues. Looked up from germline, CDR1 is SEHNR and CDR2 is FQNEAQ (reference sequence). V lost 1 base and J lost 3; bases outside the gene matches: 11. CDR3 coding DNA: TGTGCCAGCAGCTTAGGAGTAGCGGGGGGGCCTACGGGCTACGAGCAGTACTTC. Residues: CASSLGVAGGPTGYEQYF.

This chain links TRBV20-1 with TRBJ2-5, with D possibly TRBD1 on 5 matching bases. Trimming pared 0 bases from V and 4 bases from J, leaving 9 bases between. The CDR3 totals 13 residues. The germline V gene has CDR1 DFQATT and CDR2 SNEGSKA (reference sequence). CDR3 sequence: CSARDEGAETQYF. The CDR3 bases are TGCAGTGCTAGAGACGAAGGGGCAGAGACCCAGTACTTC.

V usage is TRBV11-3 and J usage is TRBJ1-2; D ambiguous. Trimming removed 4 bases at V and 7 bases at J, with 10 bases between. The germline V gene has CDR1 SGHNT and CDR2 YENEEA. The CDR3 covers 12 residues. The CDR3 nucleotides are TGTGCCAGCAGCTCTCGGTCCGGTGGCTACACCTTC. This sequence encodes CASSSRSGGYTF.

The chain carries TRBV29-1 and TRBJ1-5; no clear D gene. Between the trimmed V and J ends, which lost 2 bases and 6 bases, there was a span of 26 bases. Germline CDR1 reads SQVTM; CDR2 reads ANQGSEA. The CDR3 contains 18 residues. The CDR3 DNA is TGCAGCGTTGAATTTGGGCCTACATTTCAGGCAGGCGGTCAGCCCCAGCATTTT. It codes for CSVEFGPTFQAGGQPQHF.

The chain couples TRBV6-5 to TRBJ1-2, with D possibly matching TRBD1 (5 bases). The V gene lost 2 bases and the J gene lost 8 bases, with 12 bases spanning the gap. The CDR3 consists of 13 residues. CDR1 and CDR2 (germline): MNHEY, SVGAGI. The DNA of the CDR3 is TGTGCCAGCAGTTACACAAGGGGAGGAGGCTACACCTTC. Translation gives CASSYTRGGGYTF.

As to this clonotype: One end of the junction fails to match germline, which may point to a read error. The V gene is TRBV20-1, the J gene TRBJ1-2; D remains ambiguous. CDR1 is DFQATT, CDR2 SNEGSKA, per germline (reference sequence). The CDR3 is made up of 13 amino acids. This CDR3 is CNASQEPFYGYTF. The CDR3 DNA sequence: TGCAATGCTAGCCAGGAACCTTTTTATGGCTACACCTTC.

The rearrangement joins TRBV9 to TRBJ1-1; D possibly corresponds to TRBD1 (6 bases). The germline V gene has CDR1 SGDLS and CDR2 YYNGEE. This CDR3 has 12 residues. Trimming cost V 3 bases and J 9 bases, with 12 bases left between them. In DNA form, the CDR3 reads TGTGCCAGCAGCGACAGGGAAACTAAAGCTTTCTTT. Translated: CASSDRETKAFF.